One sample yielded the 21 T cell receptor beta chains listed below, sequenced in a study of blood T cell repertoires in COVID-19. Clones were read by immunoSEQ multiplex PCR, and TCRdb kept only the in-frame ones, dropping some. This table has approximately 280,000 clones, about 93% appearing once. What was sequenced was peripheral blood. The receptor source for this set is a woman between 25 and 40 years old with COVID-19, enrolled during active disease.

The J gene is TRBJ2-5, the V gene TRBV14; D remains ambiguous. CDR3 length: 15 amino acids. The ends were cut back, 3 bases at V and 0 bases at J, with 11 bases in the middle. In germline, CDR1 is SGHDN, CDR2 FVKESK. The CDR3 loop is CASSQGPGYQETQYF. CDR3 DNA sequence: TGTGCCAGCAGCCAGGGTCCCGGGTACCAAGAGACCCAGTACTTC.

The chain employs TRBV27 and TRBJ1-6; unclear D gene. The germline V and J ends were trimmed by 6 bases and 6 bases, with 9 bases remaining between them. The CDR3 length is 13 residues. Germline-derived CDR1 and CDR2 are MNHEY and SMNVEV (reference sequence). The CDR3 bases are TGTGCCAGCAGGGAAGGGAGTAATTCACCCCTCCACTTT. Translating gives CASREGSNSPLHF.

J is TRBJ1-5 and V is TRBV2; TRBD1 matches at 7 bases. V was pared by 5 bases and J by 10 bases, with 5 bases of the junction left unmatched. The CDR3 sequence is 12 residues long. From germline, CDR1 is SNHLY and CDR2 FYNNEI. The CDR3 here is CASSTTGSPQHF. Here the CDR3 DNA reads TGTGCCAGCAGTACGACAGGGTCTCCCCAGCATTTT.

The chain is built from TRBV6-4 and TRBJ1-2; TRBD1 matches 7 bases. CDR3 length equals 14 residues. Germline lookup yields CDR1 MRHNA and CDR2 SNTAGT. V lost 5 bases to trimming and J lost 4 bases; unmatched junction nucleotides: 7. The CDR3 sequence: CASSPEQGPYGYTF. The CDR3 DNA reads as TGTGCCAGCAGTCCGGAACAGGGGCCCTATGGCTACACCTTC.

The chain carries TRBV28 and TRBJ2-5, with D maybe TRBD1 (6 bases). V dropped 4 bases and J dropped 4 bases, with 22 bases sitting between them. The CDR3 spans 17 residues. In germline, CDR1 is MDHEN, CDR2 SYDVKM. The CDR3 region is CASSSLRTVNGGETQYF. The CDR3 nucleotides read TGTGCCAGCAGTTCCCTCCGGACAGTGAATGGGGGAGAGACCCAGTACTTC. The full variable domain, its missing parts supplied by reference TRBV28 and TRBJ2-5, is DVKVTQSSRYLVKRTGEKVFLECVQDMDHENMFWYRQDPGLGLRLIYFSYDVKMKEKGDIPEGYSVSREKKERFSLILESASTNQTSMYLCASSSLRTVNGGETQYFGPGTRLLVL.

This clone was seen a single time. The rearrangement links TRBV29-1 to TRBJ2-5; 8 nucleotides match TRBD1. V shed 6 bases, J shed 4 bases, and the junction held 10 bases outside the gene matches. The CDR3 spans 14 residues. From germline, CDR1 is SQVTM and CDR2 ANQGSEA. The CDR3: CSVARTGLLETQYF. The CDR3 nucleotides are TGCAGCGTCGCCCGGACAGGGTTACTAGAGACCCAGTACTTC.

The chain links TRBV27 to TRBJ2-3; D ambiguous. Trimming took off 3 bases at V and 5 bases at J, with 9 bases between the two ends. The CDR3 has 13 residues. From germline, CDR1 is MNHEY and CDR2 SMNVEV (reference sequence). This CDR3 reads CASSLARRDTQYF. The CDR3 DNA is TGTGCCAGCAGTTTGGCCAGAAGAGATACGCAGTATTTT.

The count of this clone is one. Here the CDR3 DNA reads TGTGCCAGCTCGGGGACAGGGGTAAAAACTGAAGCTTTCTTT. This encodes CASSGTGVKTEAFF. This chain links TRBV18 with TRBJ1-1, with 10 bases identical to TRBD1. The junction had 6 bases not matched to a gene; V was cut back by 6 bases and J by 5 bases. This CDR3 contains 14 residues. Germline V gene data show CDR1 as KGHSH and CDR2 as LQKENI. Complete variable domain (other parts from reference TRBV18 and TRBJ1-1): NAGVMQNPRHLVRRRGQEARLRCSPMKGHSHVYWYRQLPEEGLKFMVYLQKENIIDESGMPKERFSAEFPKEGPSILRIQQVVRGDSAAYFCASSGTGVKTEAFFGQGTRLTVV.

The chain carries TRBV28 and TRBJ2-7, with D unclear. The CDR3 totals 12 residues. Germline loops: CDR1 MDHEN, CDR2 SYDVKM. Deletions cut 7 bases from V and 5 bases from J, with 12 bases between. The CDR3 coding sequence is TGTGCCAGCACACGCCACCGAGACGAGCAGTACTTC. It translates to CASTRHRDEQYF.

V and J are TRBV29-1 and TRBJ1-1; no reliable D call. The V gene's germline CDR1 is SQVTM and CDR2 ANQGSEA. The CDR3 is 13 residues long. V lost 6 bases and J 1 base, leaving 12 bases between the germline ends. CDR3 sequence (DNA): TGCAGCGTCGGAGAACACTCGAACACTGAAGCTTTCTTT. This translates into CSVGEHSNTEAFF.

This clone has only one observation. The V call is TRBV19, the J call TRBJ2-2; 12 nucleotides match TRBD2. V lost 3 bases and J lost 3; bases outside the gene matches: 2. Per germline, CDR1 LNHDA and CDR2 SQIVND (reference sequence). CDR3 length: 16 amino acids. The CDR3, as DNA: TGTGCCAGTAGTATGCGACTAGCGGGAGACACCGGGGAGCTGTTTTTT. This sequence encodes CASSMRLAGDTGELFF.

This clone was picked up a small number of times. As DNA, the CDR3 is TGCGCCAGCAGCTTGGCGGGACAGGGAGACAATCAGCCCCAGCATTTT. It codes for CASSLAGQGDNQPQHF. The V call is TRBV5-1, the J call TRBJ1-5; 9 nucleotides line up with TRBD1. Germline values: CDR1 SGHRS, CDR2 YFSETQ. The CDR3 totals 16 residues. The V gene end was trimmed by 0 bases and the J gene end by 3 bases; junction bases not matched to a gene: 4.

In this sample, this clone turned up many times. The chain links TRBV10-3 to TRBJ2-7; 11 bases fit TRBD1. Losses at the gene ends were 4 bases for V and 1 base for J; bases not matched to a gene: 3. The CDR3 length is 15 residues. CDR1 and CDR2 (germline): ENHRY, SYGVKD. The CDR3 here is CAISGGQGVSYEQYF. CDR3 coding DNA: TGTGCCATCAGTGGGGGACAGGGGGTTTCCTACGAGCAGTACTTC.

This chain joins TRBV2 and TRBJ2-5, with 7 bases lining up with TRBD2. The V segment lost 0 bases and the J segment 2 bases; nucleotides outside the gene matches: 3. The germline V gene has CDR1 SNHLY and CDR2 FYNNEI. The CDR3 contains 15 residues. CDR3 DNA: TGTGCCAGCAGTGAAGCGGGACTACGACAAGAGACCCAGTACTTC. Its protein is CASSEAGLRQETQYF.

The chain recombines TRBV5-4 with TRBJ2-3; the match to TRBD2 covers 10 bases. Looked up from germline, CDR1 is SGHNT and CDR2 is YYREEE (reference sequence). There are 16 residues in the CDR3. V lost 5 bases and J lost 4; bases outside the gene matches: 10. The chain's CDR3 is CASSRRTSGPADTQYF. The CDR3 DNA follows: TGTGCCAGCAGTCGTCGGACTAGCGGTCCGGCAGATACGCAGTATTTT.

This clone occurred once. The chain uses TRBV25-1 and TRBJ2-5; maybe TRBD1 (5 bases). The germline V and J ends were trimmed by 7 bases and 7 bases, with 16 bases remaining between them. The CDR3 sequence is 13 residues long. CDR1 and CDR2 (germline): MGHDK, SYGVNS. The chain's CDR3 is CASNSGIQRTQYF. CDR3 DNA sequence: TGTGCCAGCAACTCAGGGATTCAAAGGACCCAGTACTTC.

DNA of the CDR3: TGTGCCAGCAGTCCACCTTGGGGCACGCTGATAAATGAGCAGTTCTTC. This translates into CASSPPWGTLINEQFF. V gene TRBV28 combines with J gene TRBJ2-1, with a weak D call TRBD1 (5 bases). CDR1 and CDR2 from the germline V gene are MDHEN and SYDVKM. V dropped 5 bases and J dropped 7 bases, with 21 bases sitting between them. This CDR3 region has 16 residues.

The genes are TRBV28 and TRBJ1-5; D gene unclear. The CDR3 runs to 14 residues. Trimming took 0 bases from V and 7 from J, leaving 10 bases between them. Germline CDR1 and CDR2: MDHEN and SYDVKM. The CDR3 nucleotides are TGTGCCAGCAGTTTATGGGGTAACAGCCAGCCCCAGCATTTT. Its translation is CASSLWGNSQPQHF.

This clone came up once. V and J are TRBV5-1 and TRBJ2-1, with TRBD1 matching 10 bases. This CDR3 is 17 amino acids long. The germline CDR1 and CDR2 sequences are SGHRS and YFSETQ. The J segment lost 5 bases and the V segment lost 5 bases, leaving 13 bases of the junction unmatched. The CDR3 here is CASSIRVDRGLDNEQFF. CDR3 coding DNA: TGCGCCAGCAGTATAAGGGTCGACAGGGGGCTCGACAATGAGCAGTTCTTC.

The V gene is TRBV28, the J gene TRBJ2-2, with D maybe TRBD1 (5 bases). This CDR3 spans 14 amino acids. Trimming took off 4 bases at V and 5 bases at J, with 11 bases between the two ends. Germline-derived CDR1 and CDR2 are MDHEN and SYDVKM. This chain's CDR3 is CASSSPTATGELFF. The CDR3 DNA sequence: TGTGCCAGCAGTTCCCCGACAGCGACCGGGGAGCTGTTTTTT.

The gene calls are TRBV13 and TRBJ2-3; TRBD2 matches at 11 bases. Germline lookup yields CDR1 PRHDT and CDR2 FYEKMQ (reference sequence). This CDR3 has 17 amino acids. The trim removed 4 bases at V and 4 bases at J, leaving 10 bases unmatched. The CDR3 region is CASSSLLAGGGADTQYF. The CDR3 DNA sequence: TGTGCCAGCAGCTCCCTCTTAGCGGGAGGGGGGGCAGATACGCAGTATTTT.